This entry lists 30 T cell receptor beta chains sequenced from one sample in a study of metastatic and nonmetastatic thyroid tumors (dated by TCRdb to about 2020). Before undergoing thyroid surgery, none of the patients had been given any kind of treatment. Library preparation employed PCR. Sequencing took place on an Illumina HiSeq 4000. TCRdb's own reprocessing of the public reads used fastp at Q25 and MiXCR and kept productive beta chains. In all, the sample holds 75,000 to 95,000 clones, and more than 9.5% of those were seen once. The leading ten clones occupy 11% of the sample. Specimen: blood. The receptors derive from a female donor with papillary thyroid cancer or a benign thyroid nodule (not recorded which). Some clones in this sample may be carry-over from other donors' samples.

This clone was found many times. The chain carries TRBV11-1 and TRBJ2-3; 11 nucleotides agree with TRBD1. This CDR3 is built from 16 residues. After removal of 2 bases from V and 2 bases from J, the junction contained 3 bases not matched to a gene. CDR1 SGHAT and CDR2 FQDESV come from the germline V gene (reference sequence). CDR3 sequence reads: CASSLRTGGHTDTQYF. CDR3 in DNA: TGTGCCAGCAGCTTAAGGACAGGGGGCCACACAGATACGCAGTATTTT.

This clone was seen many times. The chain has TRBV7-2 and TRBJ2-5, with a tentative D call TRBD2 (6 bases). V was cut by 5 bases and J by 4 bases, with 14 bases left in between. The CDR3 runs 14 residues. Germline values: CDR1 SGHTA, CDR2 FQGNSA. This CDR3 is CASSGAGSLETQYF. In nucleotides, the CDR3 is TGTGCCAGCAGCGGGGCCGGGAGTCTAGAGACCCAGTACTTC. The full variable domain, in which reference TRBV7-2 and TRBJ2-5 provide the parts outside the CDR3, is GAGVSQSPSNKVTEKGKDVELRCDPISGHTALYWYRQSLGQGLEFLIYFQGNSAPDKSGLPSDRFSAERTGGSVSTLTIQRTQQEDSAVYLCASSGAGSLETQYFGPGTRLLVL.

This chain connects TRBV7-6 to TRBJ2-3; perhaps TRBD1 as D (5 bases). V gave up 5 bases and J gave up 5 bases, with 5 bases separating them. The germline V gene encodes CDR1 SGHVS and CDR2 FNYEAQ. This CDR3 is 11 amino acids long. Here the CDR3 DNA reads TGTGCCAGCAGCCAGGGAGATACGCAGTATTTT. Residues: CASSQGDTQYF.

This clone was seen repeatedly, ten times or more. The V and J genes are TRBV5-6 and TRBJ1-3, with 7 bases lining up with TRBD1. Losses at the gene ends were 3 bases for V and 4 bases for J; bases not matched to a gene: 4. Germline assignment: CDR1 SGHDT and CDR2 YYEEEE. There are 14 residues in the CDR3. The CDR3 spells CASSSTGLGNTIYF. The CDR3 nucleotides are TGTGCCAGCAGCTCGACAGGGTTGGGAAACACCATATATTTT. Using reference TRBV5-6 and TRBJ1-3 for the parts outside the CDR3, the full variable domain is DAGVTQSPTHLIKTRGQQVTLRCSPKSGHDTVSWYQQALGQGPQFIFQYYEEEERQRGNFPDRFSGHQFPNYSSELNVNALLLGDSALYLCASSSTGLGNTIYFGEGSWLTVV.

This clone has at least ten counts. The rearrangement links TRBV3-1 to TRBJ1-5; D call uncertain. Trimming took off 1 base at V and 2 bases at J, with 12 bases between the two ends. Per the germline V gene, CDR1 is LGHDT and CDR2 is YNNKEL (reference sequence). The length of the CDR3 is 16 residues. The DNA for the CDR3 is TGTGCCAGCAGCCAAGGGGTGGGGTTAGGCAATCAGCCCCAGCATTTT. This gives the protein CASSQGVGLGNQPQHF.

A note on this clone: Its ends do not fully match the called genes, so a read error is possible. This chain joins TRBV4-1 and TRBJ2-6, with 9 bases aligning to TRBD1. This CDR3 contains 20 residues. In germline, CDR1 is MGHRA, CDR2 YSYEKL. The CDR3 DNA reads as TGCGCCAGCAGCCAGGAGCAGGGACAGGGTGTCCACTCTGGGGCCGACGTCCTGACTTTC. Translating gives CASSQEQGQGVHSGADVLTF.

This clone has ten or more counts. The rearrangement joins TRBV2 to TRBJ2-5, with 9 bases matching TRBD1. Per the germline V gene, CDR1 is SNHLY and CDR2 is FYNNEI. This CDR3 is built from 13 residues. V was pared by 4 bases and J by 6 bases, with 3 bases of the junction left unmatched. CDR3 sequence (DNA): TGTGCCAGCAGTGGGGGACAGGGCCAGACCCAGTACTTC. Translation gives CASSGGQGQTQYF.

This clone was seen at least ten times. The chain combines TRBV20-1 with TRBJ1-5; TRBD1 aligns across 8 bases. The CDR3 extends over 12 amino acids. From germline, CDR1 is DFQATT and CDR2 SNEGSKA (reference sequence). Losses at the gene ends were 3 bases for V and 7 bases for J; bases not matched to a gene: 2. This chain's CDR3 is CSARTGDQPQHF. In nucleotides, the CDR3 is TGCAGTGCTAGGACAGGGGACCAGCCCCAGCATTTT.

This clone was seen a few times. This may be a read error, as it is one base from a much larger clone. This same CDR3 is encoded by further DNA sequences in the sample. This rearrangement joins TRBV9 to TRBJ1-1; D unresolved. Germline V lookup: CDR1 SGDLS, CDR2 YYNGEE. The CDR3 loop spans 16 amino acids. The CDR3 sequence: CASSPDEHAKWTEAFF. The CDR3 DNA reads TGTGCCAGCAGCCCCGACGAACATGCCAAGTGGACTGAAGCTTTCTTC.

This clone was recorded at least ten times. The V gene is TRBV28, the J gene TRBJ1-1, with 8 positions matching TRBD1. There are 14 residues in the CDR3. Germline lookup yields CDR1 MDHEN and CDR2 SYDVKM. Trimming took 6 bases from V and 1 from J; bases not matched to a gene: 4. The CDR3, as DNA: TGTGCCAGCAGACGGACAGGGAAGAACACTGAAGCTTTCTTT. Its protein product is CASRRTGKNTEAFF.

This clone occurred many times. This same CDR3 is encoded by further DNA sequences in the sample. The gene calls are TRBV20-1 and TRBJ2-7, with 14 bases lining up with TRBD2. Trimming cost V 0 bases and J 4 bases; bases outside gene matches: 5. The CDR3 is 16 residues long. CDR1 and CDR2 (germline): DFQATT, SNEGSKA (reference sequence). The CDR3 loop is CSARDRGTSGSYEQYF. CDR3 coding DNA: TGCAGTGCTAGAGATCGTGGGACTAGCGGGAGTTACGAGCAGTACTTC.

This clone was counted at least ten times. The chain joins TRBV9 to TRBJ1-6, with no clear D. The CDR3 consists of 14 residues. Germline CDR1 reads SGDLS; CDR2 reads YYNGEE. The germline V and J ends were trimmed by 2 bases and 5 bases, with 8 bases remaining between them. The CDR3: CASSVTLNNSPLHF. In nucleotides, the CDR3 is TGTGCCAGCAGCGTGACACTGAATAATTCACCCCTCCACTTT.

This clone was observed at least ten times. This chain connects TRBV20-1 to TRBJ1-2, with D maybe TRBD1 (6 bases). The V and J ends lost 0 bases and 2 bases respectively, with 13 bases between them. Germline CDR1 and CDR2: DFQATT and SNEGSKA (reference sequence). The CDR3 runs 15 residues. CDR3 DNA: TGCAGTGCTAGAGATGCCCCGGGGGGCAACTATGGCTACACCTTC. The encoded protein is CSARDAPGGNYGYTF.

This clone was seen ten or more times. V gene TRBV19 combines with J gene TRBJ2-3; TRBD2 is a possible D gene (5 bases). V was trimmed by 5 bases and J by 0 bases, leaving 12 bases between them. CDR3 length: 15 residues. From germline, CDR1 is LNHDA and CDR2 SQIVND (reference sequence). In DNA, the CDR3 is TGTGCCAGTAGTCCGAGGGCGGTTAGCACAGATACGCAGTATTTT. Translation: CASSPRAVSTDTQYF.

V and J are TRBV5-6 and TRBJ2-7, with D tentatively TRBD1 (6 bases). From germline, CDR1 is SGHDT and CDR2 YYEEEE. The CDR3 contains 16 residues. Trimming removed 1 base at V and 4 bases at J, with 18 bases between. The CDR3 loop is CASSLWWAGERYEQYF. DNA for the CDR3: TGTGCCAGCAGCTTGTGGTGGGCAGGGGAGAGGTACGAGCAGTACTTC. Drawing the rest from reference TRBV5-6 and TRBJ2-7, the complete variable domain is DAGVTQSPTHLIKTRGQQVTLRCSPKSGHDTVSWYQQALGQGPQFIFQYYEEEERQRGNFPDRFSGHQFPNYSSELNVNALLLGDSALYLCASSLWWAGERYEQYFGPGTRLTVT.

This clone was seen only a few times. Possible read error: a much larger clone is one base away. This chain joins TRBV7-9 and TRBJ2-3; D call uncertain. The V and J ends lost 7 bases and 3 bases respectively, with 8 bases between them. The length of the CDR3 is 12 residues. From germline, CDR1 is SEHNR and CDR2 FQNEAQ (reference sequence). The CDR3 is CASKKVTDTQYF. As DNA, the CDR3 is TGTGCCAGCAAGAAAGTTACAGATACGCAGTATTTT.

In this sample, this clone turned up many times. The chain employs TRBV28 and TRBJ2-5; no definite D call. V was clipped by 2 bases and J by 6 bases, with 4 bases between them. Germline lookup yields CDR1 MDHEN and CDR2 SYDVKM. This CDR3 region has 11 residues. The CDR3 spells CASSLGKTQYF. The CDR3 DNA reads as TGTGCCAGCAGTTTAGGGAAGACCCAGTACTTC.

The CDR3 region has the DNA TGTGCCTGGAGTCAGGGGTCCTATGGCTACACCTTC. Encoded protein: CAWSQGSYGYTF. The chain joins TRBV30 to TRBJ1-2, with D maybe TRBD1 (6 bases). V lost 2 bases, J lost 4 bases, and 8 bases lay in between. Germline loops: CDR1 GTSNPN, CDR2 SVGIG (reference sequence). This CDR3 has 12 amino acids. Combining the CDR3 with reference TRBV30 and TRBJ1-2 gives the whole variable domain SQTIHQWPATLVQPVGSPLSLECTVEGTSNPNLYWYRQAAGRGLQLLFYSVGIGQISSEVPQNLSASRPQDRQFILSSKKLLLSDSGFYLCAWSQGSYGYTFGSGTRLTVV.

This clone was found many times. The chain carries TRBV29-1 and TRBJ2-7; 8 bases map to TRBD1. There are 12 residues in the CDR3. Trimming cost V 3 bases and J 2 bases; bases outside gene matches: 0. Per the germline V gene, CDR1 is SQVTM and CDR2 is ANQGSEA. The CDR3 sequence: CSVETGAYEQYF. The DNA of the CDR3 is TGCAGCGTTGAGACAGGGGCCTACGAGCAGTACTTC.

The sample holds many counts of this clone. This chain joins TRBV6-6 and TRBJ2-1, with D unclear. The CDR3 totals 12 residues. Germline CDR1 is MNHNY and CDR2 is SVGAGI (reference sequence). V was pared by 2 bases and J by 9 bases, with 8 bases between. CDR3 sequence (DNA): TGTGCCAGCAGTTACCGGACGGGTGAGCAGTTCTTC. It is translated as CASSYRTGEQFF.

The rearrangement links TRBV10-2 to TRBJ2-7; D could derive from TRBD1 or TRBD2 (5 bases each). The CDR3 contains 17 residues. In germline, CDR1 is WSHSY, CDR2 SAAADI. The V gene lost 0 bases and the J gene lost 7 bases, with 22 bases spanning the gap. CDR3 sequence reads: CASSESEGKVRWGEQYF. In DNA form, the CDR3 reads TGCGCCAGCAGTGAGTCTGAGGGGAAAGTCCGGTGGGGAGAGCAGTACTTC.

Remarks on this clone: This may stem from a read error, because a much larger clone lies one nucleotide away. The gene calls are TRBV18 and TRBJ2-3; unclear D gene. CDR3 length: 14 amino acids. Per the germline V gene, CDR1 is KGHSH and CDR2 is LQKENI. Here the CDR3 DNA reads TGTGCCAGCCCACCCCGGCCGAGCACAGATACGCAGTATTTT. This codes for CASPPRPSTDTQYF.

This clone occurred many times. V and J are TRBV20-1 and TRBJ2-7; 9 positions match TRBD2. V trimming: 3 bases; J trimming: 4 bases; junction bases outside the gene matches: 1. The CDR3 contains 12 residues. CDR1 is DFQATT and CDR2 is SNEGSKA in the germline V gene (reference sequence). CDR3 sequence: CSASAGGYEQYF. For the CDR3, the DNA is TGCAGTGCTAGTGCGGGAGGGTACGAGCAGTACTTC.

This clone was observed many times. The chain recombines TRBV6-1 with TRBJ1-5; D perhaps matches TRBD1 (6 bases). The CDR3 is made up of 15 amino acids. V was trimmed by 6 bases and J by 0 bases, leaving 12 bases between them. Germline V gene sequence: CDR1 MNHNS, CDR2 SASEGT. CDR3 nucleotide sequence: TGTGCCAGCAGGCCACAGGGTTATAGCAATCAGCCCCAGCATTTT. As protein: CASRPQGYSNQPQHF.

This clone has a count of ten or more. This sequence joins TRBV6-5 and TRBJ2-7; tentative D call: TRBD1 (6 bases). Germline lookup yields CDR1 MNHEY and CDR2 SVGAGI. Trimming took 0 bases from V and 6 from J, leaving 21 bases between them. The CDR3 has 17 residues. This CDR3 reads CASSYSTPGRGSREQYF. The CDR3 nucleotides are TGTGCCAGCAGTTACTCGACCCCTGGCAGGGGATCTCGCGAGCAGTACTTC.

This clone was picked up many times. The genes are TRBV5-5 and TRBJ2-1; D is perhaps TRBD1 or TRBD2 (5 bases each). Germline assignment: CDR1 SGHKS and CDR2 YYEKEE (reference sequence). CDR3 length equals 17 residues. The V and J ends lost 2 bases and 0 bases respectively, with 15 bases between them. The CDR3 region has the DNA TGTGCCAGCAGCTTTTCAACAGGTGGGAGCTCCTACAATGAGCAGTTCTTC. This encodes CASSFSTGGSSYNEQFF.

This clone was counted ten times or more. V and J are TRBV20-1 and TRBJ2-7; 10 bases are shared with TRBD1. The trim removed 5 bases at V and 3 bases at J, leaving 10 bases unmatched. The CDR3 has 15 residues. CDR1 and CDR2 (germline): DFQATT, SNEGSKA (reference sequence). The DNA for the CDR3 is TGCAGTGCTCGCCCCGGACAGGGGGGGGACTACGAGCAGTACTTC. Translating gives CSARPGQGGDYEQYF.

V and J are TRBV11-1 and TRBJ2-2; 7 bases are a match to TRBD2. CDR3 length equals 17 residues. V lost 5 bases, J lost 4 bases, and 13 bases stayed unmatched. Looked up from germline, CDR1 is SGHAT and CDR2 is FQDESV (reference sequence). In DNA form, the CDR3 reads TGTGCCAGCAGCCTCCCGGGGGGTACCCGAAGCACCGGGGAGCTGTTTTTT. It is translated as CASSLPGGTRSTGELFF.

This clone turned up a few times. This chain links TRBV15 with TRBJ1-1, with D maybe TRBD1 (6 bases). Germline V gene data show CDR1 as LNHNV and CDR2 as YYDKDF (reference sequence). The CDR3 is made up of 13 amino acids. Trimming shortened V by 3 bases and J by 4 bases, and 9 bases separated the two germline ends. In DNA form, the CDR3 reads TGTGCCACCAGCAGCAGGGGAGGCACTGAAGCTTTCTTT. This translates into CATSSRGGTEAFF.

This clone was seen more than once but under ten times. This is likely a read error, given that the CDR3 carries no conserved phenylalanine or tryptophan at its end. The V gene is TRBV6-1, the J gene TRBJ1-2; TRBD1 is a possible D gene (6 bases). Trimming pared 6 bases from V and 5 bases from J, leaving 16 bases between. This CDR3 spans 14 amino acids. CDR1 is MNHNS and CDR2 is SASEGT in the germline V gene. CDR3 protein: CASSPGQDAYGYTL. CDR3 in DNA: TGTGCCAGCAGCCCGGGACAAGATGCTTATGGCTACACCCTC.